These 8 T cell receptor beta chains came from one sample sequenced in a study of control samples from healthy donors and cancer patients. The protocol was immunoSEQ multiplex PCR, while the TCRdb copy is restricted to in-frame clones and leaves out a portion. The data contain around 70,000 clones, about 83% of them singletons. The sample comprised blood. Source of these receptors: a man in his 60s in good health.

In its sample, this clone was seen a few times. The chain carries TRBV6-2 or TRBV6-3 and TRBJ1-5; the D is unclear. The CDR3 runs 15 residues. Trimming cost V 6 bases and J 4 bases, with 16 bases left between them. Germline assignment: CDR1 MNHEY and CDR2 SVGEGT. In nucleotides, the CDR3 is TGTGCCAGCAGCCCAGGAGGGCCTCGGAATCAGCCCCAGCATTTT. Amino acids: CASSPGGPRNQPQHF.

The J gene is TRBJ1-4, the V gene TRBV6-5; no clear D gene. This CDR3 has 12 amino acids. Germline loops: CDR1 MNHEY, CDR2 SVGAGI. The V end lost 4 bases, the J end lost 5 bases, and 5 bases lay between the germline ends. This CDR3 reads CASSLANEKLFF. In DNA form, the CDR3 reads TGTGCCAGCAGTTTAGCGAATGAAAAACTGTTTTTT.

The V call is TRBV15, the J call TRBJ1-5; D is unresolved. This CDR3 spans 15 amino acids. CDR1 is LNHNV and CDR2 is YYDKDF in the germline V gene (reference sequence). V dropped 0 bases and J dropped 5 bases, with 11 bases sitting between them. CDR3: CATSRDILLHQPQHF. The CDR3 nucleotides read TGTGCCACCAGCAGAGATATCCTGCTCCATCAGCCCCAGCATTTT.

The rearrangement joins TRBV30 to TRBJ2-1, with TRBD2 identical over 8 bases. J gave up 1 base and V 5 bases, and 7 bases lay outside the gene matches. The CDR3 is 15 residues long. Germline CDR1 reads GTSNPN; CDR2 reads SVGIG (reference sequence). The CDR3: CAWSGGRRSYNEQFF. The CDR3 coding sequence is TGTGCCTGGTCCGGCGGGAGGAGGTCCTACAATGAGCAGTTCTTC.

CDR3 sequence reads: CASSVEGPGTDEAFF. DNA of the CDR3: TGTGCCAGCAGCGTAGAGGGTCCCGGGACAGATGAAGCTTTCTTT. This chain links TRBV9 with TRBJ1-1, with TRBD1 matching 7 bases. This CDR3 region has 15 residues. The germline V gene encodes CDR1 SGDLS and CDR2 YYNGEE. V trimming: 0 bases; J trimming: 7 bases; junction bases outside the gene matches: 9.

The gene calls are TRBV7-3 and TRBJ2-1; the match to TRBD2 covers 11 bases. The CDR3 length is 16 residues. The V gene end was trimmed by 4 bases and the J gene end by 9 bases; junction bases not matched to a gene: 11. CDR1 is SGHTA and CDR2 is FQGTGA in the germline V gene. The CDR3 nucleotides are TGTGCCAGCAGCTCTCACAAGGGGCTAGCGGGAGGTGAGCAGTTCTTC. Its translation is CASSSHKGLAGGEQFF.

This clone was seen only a few times. The genes are TRBV11-2 and TRBJ2-2; 8 bases match TRBD1. CDR3 length: 15 residues. Germline V CDR1 and CDR2: SGHAT, FQNNGV. With 5 bases clipped from V and 5 bases from J, the junction kept 7 bases outside the gene matches. The CDR3: CASSIGQGRTGELFF. CDR3 nucleotide sequence: TGTGCCAGCAGCATAGGACAGGGAAGAACCGGGGAGCTGTTTTTT.

The chain uses TRBV11-3 and TRBJ2-7; 8 positions match TRBD2. With the DNA end fitting TRBJ2-1 better, the J assignment may be wrong. The CDR3 extends over 15 amino acids. CDR1 and CDR2 (germline): SGHNT, YENEEA. CDR3 nucleotide sequence: TGTGCCAGCAGCTTGGAGACTAGCGATTGGAATGAGCAGTTCTTC. It is translated as CASSLETSDWNEQFF.